One T cell receptor beta chain is described in this entry. The data were taken from a study of blood T cell repertoires in COVID-19. Study overall: Samples came from the United States, Italy and Spain, spanning acute and convalescent COVID-19. T cells, B-cell-depleted T cells, or PBMCs supplied cDNA or gDNA.

Generated by immunoSEQ multiplex PCR, the TCRdb table keeps only in-frame clones and is missing some. The sample carries around 300,000 clones, roughly 90% recorded once. The TCR was taken from a woman younger than 45 with COVID-19, enrolled during active disease. The sequenced material came from peripheral blood.

The CDR3 coding sequence is TGTGCCAGCACCCCTGGGGCAGGGGGCGAAGTCACTGAAGCTTTCTTT. Encoded protein: CASTPGAGGEVTEAFF. The gene calls are TRBV28 and TRBJ1-1; 8 nucleotides align to TRBD1. The V gene's germline CDR1 is MDHEN and CDR2 SYDVKM. The CDR3 is 16 residues long. Trimming removed 7 bases from V and 4 bases from J; junction bases left unmatched: 14. The full variable domain, completed using reference TRBV28 and TRBJ1-1, is DVKVTQSSRYLVKRTGEKVFLECVQDMDHENMFWYRQDPGLGLRLIYFSYDVKMKEKGDIPEGYSVSREKKERFSLILESASTNQTSMYLCASTPGAGGEVTEAFFGQGTRLTVV.